The entry that follows covers one TCR beta chain sequence. Its target is not known. Mouse names are used for the genes. With the read ending 1 residue before the CDR3 end, the germline J gene is used to fill in that end. The data stem from a study of tissue T cells after allogeneic stem cell transplantation. Findings and limits, study-wide: Shared clones across patients were few; motif clustering revealed tissue-specific shared signatures. This small cohort was clinically heterogeneous, and sampling depth was a limitation. Blood and spleen captured only part of the tissue TCR repertoire.

Measured with immunoSEQ multiplex PCR; TCRdb has only the in-frame clones, and not every one. The sample lists about 22,000 clones, 72% occurring once. The junction had 3 bases not matched to a gene; V was cut back by 7 bases and J by 6 bases. From germline, CDR1 is LGHDT and CDR2 YNNKQL (reference sequence). The CDR3 runs 13 residues. This clonotype was sampled from a female BALB/c mouse in good health. The strain is characterized by the MHC haplotype H2-d. The V call is TRBV4, the J call TRBJ2-5; TRBD2 aligns across 11 bases. Sequencing was performed on spleen. The part of the CDR3 DNA that was read is TGTGCCAGCACCGACTGGGGGGGGGACACCCAGTAC. Translation: CASTDWGGDTQY. The entire CDR3 reads CASTDWGGDTQYF.